Below, 15 T cell receptor beta chains from the same sample are listed, as sequenced in a study of T cell responses to AZD1222 COVID-19 vaccine. TCRdb keeps only in-frame clones here, not all; method: immunoSEQ multiplex PCR. The data contain over 100,000 clones, about 90% of them seen just once; the ten biggest clones take up roughly 8.4%. The material sequenced was peripheral blood, taken on day 0 of AZD1222 vaccination. Receptors originate from an adult in good health.

The chain joins TRBV5-5 to TRBJ2-2, with 9 nucleotides matching TRBD1. With 7 bases clipped from V and 5 bases from J, the junction kept 9 bases outside the gene matches. Germline V gene lookup returns CDR1 SGHKS and CDR2 YYEKEE (reference sequence). The CDR3 consists of 15 residues. The CDR3 nucleotides read TGTGCCAGCCAGTTTGACAGGGGGAGGACCGGGGAGCTGTTTTTT. This sequence encodes CASQFDRGRTGELFF.

The chain carries TRBV6-5 and TRBJ2-7; 8 nucleotides line up with TRBD1. The CDR3 spans 15 residues. The germline V gene encodes CDR1 MNHEY and CDR2 SVGAGI. J lost 5 bases, V lost 6 bases, and 12 bases had no gene match. CDR3 DNA sequence: TGTGCCAGCAGGAGGCAGGGGGCCCTTAATAACGAGCAGTACTTC. Its protein product is CASRRQGALNNEQYF.

The V gene is TRBV29-1, the J gene TRBJ2-1; 7 bases align to TRBD2. Germline loops: CDR1 SQVTM, CDR2 ANQGSEA. V was clipped by 0 bases and J by 6 bases; unmatched bases: 11. This CDR3 spans 16 amino acids. The CDR3 spells CSVEELAEPSRNEQFF. CDR3 DNA sequence: TGCAGCGTTGAAGAGCTAGCGGAACCCTCGCGCAATGAGCAGTTCTTC.

This chain joins TRBV5-1 and TRBJ1-4; no definite D call. Trimming cost V 0 bases and J 5 bases, with 11 bases left between them. This CDR3 comprises 15 residues. Germline assignment: CDR1 SGHRS and CDR2 YFSETQ. The chain's CDR3 is CASSLEGGWNEKLFF. CDR3 nucleotide sequence: TGCGCCAGCAGCTTGGAAGGAGGGTGGAATGAAAAACTGTTTTTT.

The V call is TRBV21-1, the J call TRBJ1-5; the table gives TRBD1 as D, unverified against the DNA. TRBV21-1 is classified as a pseudogene. This CDR3 contains 16 residues. CDR3: CASSKEGTASNQPQHF. CDR3 sequence (DNA): TGTGCCAGCAGCAAAGAGGGGACAGCGAGCAATCAGCCCCAGCATTTT.

The chain carries TRBV3-1 (or the pseudogene TRBV3-2) and TRBJ2-3; D may be TRBD2 (6 bases). V gave up 4 bases and J gave up 9 bases, with 8 bases separating them. The germline V gene encodes CDR1 LGHDT and CDR2 YNNKEL (reference sequence). CDR3 length: 11 residues. This chain's CDR3 is CASSLAETQYF. The CDR3, as DNA: TGTGCCAGCAGCCTAGCGGAAACGCAGTATTTT.

The chain joins TRBV5-1 to TRBJ2-3; no reliable D call. Deletions cut 4 bases from V and 5 bases from J, with 14 bases between. The length of the CDR3 is 14 residues. The germline CDR1 and CDR2 sequences are SGHRS and YFSETQ. CDR3 amino acids: CASSPRAILDTQYF. The CDR3 DNA follows: TGCGCCAGCAGCCCCCGGGCCATCTTAGATACGCAGTATTTT.

This clone was seen a handful of times. The rearrangement links TRBV7-9 to TRBJ2-6; a weak D match, TRBD2 (5 bases). The CDR3 consists of 17 residues. Per germline, CDR1 SEHNR and CDR2 FQNEAQ (reference sequence). The germline V and J ends were trimmed by 1 base and 3 bases, with 13 bases remaining between them. The CDR3, as DNA: TGTGCCAGCAGCTTAGTGTGGGGTAGCGTTGGGGCCAACGTCCTGACTTTC. Encoded protein: CASSLVWGSVGANVLTF.

This clone was observed a single time. The chain uses TRBV27 and TRBJ1-4, with TRBD1 as a possible D gene (6 bases). V lost 3 bases and J 7 bases, leaving 12 bases between the germline ends. Germline lookup yields CDR1 MNHEY and CDR2 SMNVEV (reference sequence). This CDR3 region has 14 residues. The CDR3 nucleotides are TGTGCCAGCAGTTTTGCTAGGGGGGGTGAAAAACTGTTTTTT. Residues: CASSFARGGEKLFF.

The chain carries TRBV5-4 and TRBJ1-6; D is perhaps TRBD1 (5 bases). Germline values: CDR1 SGHNT, CDR2 YYREEE (reference sequence). This CDR3 is built from 15 residues. Trimming removed 5 bases at V and 7 bases at J, with 16 bases between. For the CDR3, the DNA is TGTGCCAGCAGTGGCGCGGGGGTGAAGAATTCACCCCTCCACTTT. Protein product: CASSGAGVKNSPLHF.

The chain carries TRBV5-1 and TRBJ2-5, with D unresolved. This CDR3 is built from 12 residues. Germline CDR1 is SGHRS and CDR2 is YFSETQ. V lost 4 bases, J lost 5 bases, and 9 bases lay in between. This chain's CDR3 is CASSLYLETQYF. The CDR3 region has the DNA TGCGCCAGCAGCCTGTACCTGGAGACCCAGTACTTC. The entire variable domain, with the rest obtained from reference TRBV5-1 and TRBJ2-5, is as follows: KAGVTQTPRYLIKTRGQQVTLSCSPISGHRSVSWYQQTPGQGLQFLFEYFSETQRNKGNFPGRFSGRQFSNSRSEMNVSTLELGDSALYLCASSLYLETQYFGPGTRLLVL.

This chain joins TRBV9 and TRBJ1-5; 7 positions agree with TRBD1. The CDR3 is 14 residues long. V was pared by 4 bases and J by 5 bases, with 6 bases of the junction left unmatched. CDR1 is SGDLS, CDR2 YYNGEE, per germline. This CDR3 is CASSYRGEDQPQHF. CDR3 sequence (DNA): TGTGCCAGCAGCTACAGGGGAGAGGATCAGCCCCAGCATTTT.

The chain couples TRBV6-4 to TRBJ1-1; D gene uncertain. The V end lost 3 bases, the J end lost 1 base, and 6 bases lay between the germline ends. CDR1 is MRHNA, CDR2 SNTAGT, per germline. The CDR3 contains 13 residues. CDR3 sequence (DNA): TGTGCCAGCAGTGAAGGACCGAACACTGAAGCTTTCTTT. Translating it yields CASSEGPNTEAFF.

The chain has TRBV5-1 and TRBJ1-6; D uncertain. There are 15 residues in the CDR3. Germline CDR1 is SGHRS and CDR2 is YFSETQ. The ends were cut back, 6 bases at V and 7 bases at J, with 17 bases in the middle. The CDR3 loop is CASTLAGVRNSPLHF. DNA of the CDR3: TGCGCCAGCACCCTGGCGGGTGTTCGGAATTCACCCCTCCACTTT.

This clone appeared once. The chain uses TRBV13 and TRBJ2-7, with TRBD2 matching 10 bases. CDR1 is PRHDT and CDR2 is FYEKMQ in the germline V gene (reference sequence). The V segment lost 5 bases and the J segment 5 bases; nucleotides outside the gene matches: 6. The CDR3 runs 14 residues. Here the CDR3 DNA reads TGTGCCAGCAGCCTGGGACTAGCGCTAAACGAGCAGTACTTC. It specifies CASSLGLALNEQYF.